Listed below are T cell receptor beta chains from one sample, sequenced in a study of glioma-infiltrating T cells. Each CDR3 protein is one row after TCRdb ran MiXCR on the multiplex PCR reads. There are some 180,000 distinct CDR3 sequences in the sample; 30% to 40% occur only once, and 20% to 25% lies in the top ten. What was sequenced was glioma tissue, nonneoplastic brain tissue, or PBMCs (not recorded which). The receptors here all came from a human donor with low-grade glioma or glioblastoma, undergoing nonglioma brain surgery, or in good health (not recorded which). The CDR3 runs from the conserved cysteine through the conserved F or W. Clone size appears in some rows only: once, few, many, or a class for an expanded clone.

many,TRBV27,CASSLADRVHEQYF
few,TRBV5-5,CASSLAGGKKTQYF
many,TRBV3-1,CASSTGQEGNTQYF
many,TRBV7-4,CASSRPGLAGRPRIYNEQFF
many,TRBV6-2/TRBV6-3,CASSWGNSNQPQHF
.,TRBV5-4,CASSPPGGSSYEQYF
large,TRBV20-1,CSARERDTEAFF
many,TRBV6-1,CASSNPGQGAYEQYF
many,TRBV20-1,CSARRPGGYQETQYF
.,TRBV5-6,CASSWRLAGVDEQFF
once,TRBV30,CAWSVTYTDTQYF
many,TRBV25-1,CASSEATSYGYTF
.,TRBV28,CASSQGLAGRQYF
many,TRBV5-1,CASSLQGNEQYF
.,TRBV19,CASSKVGGYDAPYNEQFF
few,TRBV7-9,CASSLGGLAGVEQYF
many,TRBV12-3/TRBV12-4,CASSSGQTNTEAFF
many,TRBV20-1,CSARDDSMNTEAFF
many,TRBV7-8,CASSFGGWETQYF
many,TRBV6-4,CASSEAGELDTQYF
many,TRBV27,CASSLSGTGVYEQYF
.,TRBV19,CASSISPGKFTGELFF
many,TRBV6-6,CASSYVEGNGYTF
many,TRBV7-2,CASSTRLAGGGRGDTQYF
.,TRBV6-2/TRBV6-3,CASSQSSYYEQYF
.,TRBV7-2,CASSLVWSPNSPLHF
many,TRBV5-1,CASSEQPQGAYGYTF
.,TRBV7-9,CASSQQHSGSGSYNEQFF
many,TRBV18,CASSPFPGGGSNQPQHF
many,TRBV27,CASSFFSGRGTGELFF
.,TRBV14,CASSQSSNQPQHF
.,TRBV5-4,CASSLPISGANVLTF
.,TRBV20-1,CSARDSLSGSYNGQFF
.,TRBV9,CASSVATGVPNAQETQYF
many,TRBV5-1,CASSSGLAEADTQYF
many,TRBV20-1,CSAHEGLGDTQYF
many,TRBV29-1,CSVTRIGERDTQYF
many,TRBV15,CATSRVGANRYDEQFF
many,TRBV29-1,CSMDTGTGLYGYTF
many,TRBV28,CASSLSGQETQYF
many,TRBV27,CASSYFGQPQHF
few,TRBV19,CASSISPSYNEQFF
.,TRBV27,CASRPGQEDHEQYF
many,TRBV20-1,CSAREPGQGGYGYTF
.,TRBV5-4,CASSYRDSQETQYF
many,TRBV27,CASSIPTRGYTF
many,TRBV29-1,CSVGMGDRDQPQHF
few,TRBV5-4,CASSAGTGVYEQYF
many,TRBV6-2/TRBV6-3,CASIQGGSVNYGYTF
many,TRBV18,CASSPSGNQPQHF
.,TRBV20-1,CSARSLAGGSTDTQYF
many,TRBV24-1,CASQGSNTGELFF
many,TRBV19,CASSIGQGAGNTEAFF
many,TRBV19,CASSIVGQRYGYTF
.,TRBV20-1,CSSRASPMLADTQYF
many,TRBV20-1,CSARGAGAGNTIYF
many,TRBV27,CASSNSYTGAGRAFF